These 15 T cell receptor beta chains originate from one sample sequenced in a study of cytomegalovirus exposure and HLA in healthy donors (dated 2017 in TCRdb). Receptors were amplified or captured by the immunoSEQ multiplex PCR assay. For the multiplex PCR, a mixture combining 60 forward primers for TCR Vbeta segments and 13 reverse primers for TCR Jbeta segments was used. The table was pulled from immuneACCESS by TCRdb, which kept in-frame rearrangements only. Such tables lose some clones; where checked, under half of the loss comes from unresolved V genes, and the rest has no known cause. This sample lists roughly 150,000 clones; around four fifths were detected once. The ten top clones hold approximately 3% of the sample. Sequencing input: PBMCs. These receptors were collected from a male donor in good health and CMV-seronegative.

The V and J genes are TRBV6-5 and TRBJ2-4, with D perhaps matching TRBD1 (5 bases). This CDR3 contains 14 residues. The V end was cut by 4 bases, the J end by 4 bases, with 11 bases between. Germline lookup yields CDR1 MNHEY and CDR2 SVGAGI. The CDR3 loop reads CASSFGRAKNIQYF. CDR3 bases: TGTGCCAGCAGTTTTGGCAGGGCAAAAAACATTCAGTACTTC.

The chain uses TRBV5-1 and TRBJ1-2; the D gene is possibly TRBD1 (6 bases). Germline-derived CDR1 and CDR2 are SGHRS and YFSETQ. V was clipped by 2 bases and J by 3 bases, with 14 bases between them. The CDR3 contains 15 residues. The CDR3 spells CASSFMGASYYGYTF. CDR3 coding DNA: TGCGCCAGCAGCTTCATGGGGGCTTCCTACTATGGCTACACCTTC.

This clone appeared a few times. This chain uses TRBV7-3 with TRBJ1-2; D might be TRBD1 (5 bases). The germline CDR1 and CDR2 sequences are SGHTA and FQGTGA. V dropped 2 bases and J dropped 6 bases, with 13 bases sitting between them. CDR3 size: 14 residues. The CDR3 reads CASSLGQGNHGYTF. The CDR3 bases are TGTGCCAGCAGCTTAGGCCAGGGAAACCATGGCTACACCTTC.

CDR3 in amino acids: CASTRLTPLTDTQYF. The DNA for the CDR3 is TGCGCCAGCACCCGACTAACTCCACTCACAGATACGCAGTATTTT. The rearrangement joins TRBV5-1 to TRBJ2-3; TRBD2 might be the D (5 bases). The germline gives CDR1 SGHRS, CDR2 YFSETQ. The V end was cut by 6 bases, the J end by 2 bases, with 16 bases between. The CDR3 has 15 amino acids.

This chain uses TRBV6-5 with TRBJ2-7, with TRBD2 matching over 7 bases. The CDR3 runs 14 residues. Germline V gene data show CDR1 as MNHEY and CDR2 as SVGAGI. With 3 bases clipped from V and 3 bases from J, the junction kept 5 bases outside the gene matches. The CDR3 loop reads CASSYTSGNYEQYF. CDR3 nucleotide sequence: TGTGCCAGCAGTTATACGAGCGGGAACTACGAGCAGTACTTC.

The gene calls are TRBV7-9 and TRBJ2-1; D remains unclear. Trimming removed 0 bases from V and 7 bases from J, with 10 bases in between. The CDR3 sequence is 14 residues long. Germline assignment: CDR1 SEHNR and CDR2 FQNEAQ (reference sequence). The CDR3 nucleotides are TGTGCCAGCAGCTTAGCCGACCTAGGAAATGAGCAGTTCTTC. It yields the protein CASSLADLGNEQFF.

This clone turned up a few times. V and J are TRBV6-6 and TRBJ1-1; the D is unclear. CDR3 length equals 13 residues. V lost 4 bases and J 1 base, leaving 7 bases between the germline ends. Germline V gene lookup returns CDR1 MNHNY and CDR2 SVGAGI (reference sequence). In DNA, the CDR3 is TGTGCCAGCAGTTTCACTGGGAACACTGAAGCTTTCTTT. The encoded protein is CASSFTGNTEAFF.

V is TRBV19 and J is TRBJ2-7; no clear D gene. CDR1 and CDR2 from the germline V gene are LNHDA and SQIVND (reference sequence). V lost 3 bases and J lost 5, with 17 bases in between. The CDR3 is 15 residues long. The CDR3 sequence is CASSMHGNGADEQYF. The CDR3 region has the DNA TGTGCCAGTAGTATGCACGGAAACGGCGCGGACGAGCAGTACTTC.

The gene calls are TRBV4-1 and TRBJ1-4; D possibly corresponds to TRBD1 (6 bases). The CDR3 consists of 16 residues. Deletions cut 0 bases from V and 7 bases from J, with 15 bases between. Germline lookup yields CDR1 MGHRA and CDR2 YSYEKL. The CDR3 is CASSQDPTGLGEKLFF. The DNA for the CDR3 is TGCGCCAGCAGCCAAGATCCAACAGGGTTAGGTGAAAAACTGTTTTTT.

The chain is built from TRBV15 and TRBJ2-5, with D hard to call. The DNA end is more similar to TRBJ2-7, so the J call may be wrong. In germline, CDR1 is LNHNV, CDR2 YYDKDF (reference sequence). This CDR3 contains 14 residues. The CDR3: CATSREKSSYEQYF. In DNA form, the CDR3 reads TGTGCCACCAGCAGAGAAAAGAGCTCCTACGAGCAGTACTTC.

V usage is TRBV7-8 and J usage is TRBJ2-5; 8 bases align to TRBD2. V dropped 1 base and J dropped 5; count of bases not matched to a gene: 12. The CDR3 consists of 17 residues. The germline gives CDR1 SGHVS, CDR2 FQNEAQ. The CDR3 protein is CASSLDEGGGIFETQYF. CDR3 bases: TGTGCCAGCAGCTTAGATGAAGGCGGGGGGATCTTCGAGACCCAGTACTTC.

This chain joins TRBV5-1 and TRBJ1-2; TRBD1 might be the D (5 bases). V lost 4 bases and J lost 7, with 11 bases in between. The length of the CDR3 is 12 residues. Germline CDR1 and CDR2: SGHRS and YFSETQ. This chain's CDR3 is CASSTGGAGYTF. CDR3 DNA sequence: TGCGCCAGCAGCACCGGAGGGGCTGGCTACACCTTC.

This clone was found once. J is TRBJ1-4 and V is TRBV7-5. TRBV7-5 constitutes a pseudogene. CDR3 length: 13 residues. Here the CDR3 reads CAHGGTPNEKLFF. For the CDR3, the DNA is TGTGCCCATGGAGGGACTCCGAATGAAAAACTGTTTTTT.

The chain links TRBV13 to TRBJ2-1; D is perhaps TRBD1 (5 bases). V lost 0 bases and J lost 12, with 12 bases in between. The V gene's germline CDR1 is PRHDT and CDR2 FYEKMQ (reference sequence). The CDR3 length is 13 residues. CDR3 loop: CASSLGTEGRQFF. As DNA, the CDR3 is TGTGCCAGCAGCTTAGGGACAGAAGGACGGCAGTTCTTC. The full variable domain, in which reference TRBV13 and TRBJ2-1 provide the parts outside the CDR3, is AAGVIQSPRHLIKEKRETATLKCYPIPRHDTVYWYQQGPGQDPQFLISFYEKMQSDKGSIPDRFSAQQFSDYHSELNMSSLELGDSALYFCASSLGTEGRQFFGPGTRLTVL.

This clone came up once. This chain joins TRBV7-9 and TRBJ2-6, with D perhaps matching TRBD2 (5 bases). Trimming shortened V by 1 base and J by 0 bases, and 7 bases separated the two germline ends. The CDR3 runs to 16 residues. The V gene's germline CDR1 is SEHNR and CDR2 FQNEAQ (reference sequence). The CDR3 region is CASSLGAGSGANVLTF. As DNA, the CDR3 is TGTGCCAGCAGCTTAGGCGCGGGCTCTGGGGCCAACGTCCTGACTTTC.